Below are 10 T cell receptor beta chains sequenced from a single sample in a study of spatial heterogeneity in lung cancer. Study-level results: Tumor mutation counts were tracked by expanded intratumoral alpha and beta TCR counts.

As for time point: sample taken at primary tumor resection. One entry per CDR3 protein results from TCRdb running MiXCR on the 5' RACE reads. The data hold around 7,000 distinct CDR3 sequences, with more than 13% observed a single time. Their specific antigens are unknown. Sequences were derived from lung tumor tissue, sampled at surgery. These receptors came from a female donor with early-stage non-small cell lung cancer.

On this clonotype itself: A library made for alpha chains picked up this beta chain off target, so its size means little. This CDR3 is CASSPHELETQYF. The CDR3 nucleotides are TGTGCCAGCAGTCCTCACGAGTTGGAGACCCAGTACTTC. V and J are TRBV28 and TRBJ2-5; D not certain. Germline CDR1 and CDR2: MDHEN and SYDVKM. The CDR3 has 13 residues. Trimming took 5 bases from V and 5 from J, leaving 12 bases between them.

In this sample, this clonotype is medium-sized (0.01 to 0.1%). In a library made to pick up alpha chains, this beta chain is a stray read with a size that means little. The V and J genes are TRBV5-5 and TRBJ2-3; D gene unclear. This CDR3 is 16 amino acids long. The V and J ends lost 4 bases and 0 bases respectively, with 15 bases between them. Germline V CDR1 and CDR2: SGHKS, YYEKEE (reference sequence). CDR3 in amino acids: CASSGISLRSTDTQYF. CDR3 nucleotides: TGTGCCAGCAGCGGGATATCTCTCCGGAGCACAGATACGCAGTATTTT.

In this sample, this clonotype is medium-sized. This beta chain was picked up by a library intended for alpha chains and is off target, so its count carries little meaning. The chain is built from TRBV10-3 and TRBJ2-6; 10 bases agree with TRBD1. The junction had 11 bases not matched to a gene; V was cut back by 3 bases and J by 0 bases. Looked up from germline, CDR1 is ENHRY and CDR2 is SYGVKD. There are 20 residues in the CDR3. Written as DNA, the CDR3 is TGTGCCATCAGTGAATCCGGGACAGGGGACGCCTACTCTGGGGCCAACGTCCTGACTTTC. This translates into CAISESGTGDAYSGANVLTF.

This clonotype is deemed medium-sized (0.01 to 0.1%). This beta chain is a stray sequence in a library constructed for alpha chains; its clone size is not meaningful. The chain has TRBV10-3 and TRBJ2-2; 12 bases are shared with TRBD1. Trimming at V came to 7 bases and at J to 5 bases, leaving 8 bases not matched to a gene. In germline, CDR1 is ENHRY, CDR2 SYGVKD. This CDR3 is 16 amino acids long. In nucleotides, the CDR3 is TGTGCCATCACCAATCCGGGACAGGGGGCGACCGGGGAGCTGTTTTTT. Protein sequence: CAITNPGQGATGELFF.

This clonotype is labeled medium-sized. As an off-target read in a library built for alpha chains, this beta chain has a frequency of little significance. This chain joins TRBV4-2 and TRBJ2-1; 11 bases line up with TRBD2. The CDR3 spans 16 residues. The germline gives CDR1 LGHNA, CDR2 YNFKEQ. After removal of 1 base from V and 9 bases from J, the junction contained 8 bases not matched to a gene. The CDR3 protein is CASSQVASGGFTEQFF. DNA for the CDR3: TGTGCCAGCAGCCAAGTGGCTAGCGGGGGGTTTACTGAGCAGTTCTTC.

There are many counts of this clonotype. This beta chain is an unintended read in a library built for alpha chains; its size means little. The CDR3 here is CSVELASTQYF. As DNA, the CDR3 is TGCAGCGTTGAACTAGCGTCAACGCAGTATTTT. The V call is TRBV29-1, the J call TRBJ2-3; D may be TRBD2 (6 bases). From germline, CDR1 is SQVTM and CDR2 ANQGSEA. V shed 2 bases and J shed 9 bases, with 9 bases lying between them. This CDR3 is built from 11 residues.

There are many counts of this clonotype. Because the library targeted alpha chains, this beta chain is an off-target read whose size means little. V and J are TRBV5-1 and TRBJ2-7; 9 bases line up with TRBD2. Per germline, CDR1 SGHRS and CDR2 YFSETQ. CDR3 length: 15 residues. J gave up 6 bases and V 2 bases, and 9 bases lay outside the gene matches. The CDR3 nucleotides are TGCGCCAGCAGCTTCTCCGGGACTAGCACTGGCGAGCAGTACTTC. It is translated as CASSFSGTSTGEQYF.

This clonotype is deemed medium-sized. Since the library was made to target alpha chains, this beta chain is a stray read and its abundance is not meaningful. The chain combines TRBV5-6 with TRBJ2-1; D is unresolved. The CDR3 has 16 residues. Per the germline V gene, CDR1 is SGHDT and CDR2 is YYEEEE. Trimming pared 1 base from V and 2 bases from J, leaving 13 bases between. This CDR3 reads CASSLLGGDPYNEQFF. The CDR3 DNA reads as TGTGCCAGCAGCTTGTTGGGCGGTGACCCCTACAATGAGCAGTTCTTC.

In its sample, this clonotype is medium-sized. This beta chain came through as a stray read in a library set up for alpha chains, and its size says little. The chain's CDR3 is CASSSSSGTVYSPLHF. The CDR3, as DNA: TGCGCCAGCAGCTCCTCGTCCGGGACGGTGTATTCACCCCTCCACTTT. The chain links TRBV5-1 to TRBJ1-6, with TRBD1 as a possible D gene (5 bases). The CDR3 spans 16 residues. Per germline, CDR1 SGHRS and CDR2 YFSETQ. V gave up 3 bases and J gave up 8 bases, with 18 bases separating them.

This clonotype was recorded at least ten times. This beta chain is an unintended read in a library built for alpha chains; its size means little. The chain joins TRBV7-9 to TRBJ2-5, with 8 bases fitting TRBD2. Germline CDR1 SEHNR, CDR2 FQNEAQ (reference sequence). CDR3 length equals 15 residues. Losses at the gene ends were 6 bases for V and 2 bases for J; bases not matched to a gene: 8. Here the CDR3 reads CASRRLGGAQETQYF. CDR3 bases: TGTGCCAGCAGGAGGCTCGGGGGGGCTCAAGAGACCCAGTACTTC. Filled out from reference TRBV7-9 and TRBJ2-5, the complete variable domain reads DTGVSQNPRHKITKRGQNVTFRCDPISEHNRLYWYRQTLGQGPEFLTYFQNEAQLEKSRLLSDRFSAERPKGSFSTLEIQRTEQGDSAMYLCASRRLGGAQETQYFGPGTRLLVL.